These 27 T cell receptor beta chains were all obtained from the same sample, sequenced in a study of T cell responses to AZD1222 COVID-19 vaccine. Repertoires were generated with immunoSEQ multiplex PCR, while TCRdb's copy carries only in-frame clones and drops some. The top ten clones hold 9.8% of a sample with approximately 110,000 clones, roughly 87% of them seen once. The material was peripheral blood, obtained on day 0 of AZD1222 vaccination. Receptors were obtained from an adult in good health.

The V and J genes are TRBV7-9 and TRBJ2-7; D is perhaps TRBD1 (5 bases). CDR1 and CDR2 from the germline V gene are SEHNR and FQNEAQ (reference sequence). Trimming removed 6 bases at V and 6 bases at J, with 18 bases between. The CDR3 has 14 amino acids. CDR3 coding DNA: TGTGCCAGCAGTCCTACTTTAGGAGACAGCGAGCAGTACTTC. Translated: CASSPTLGDSEQYF.

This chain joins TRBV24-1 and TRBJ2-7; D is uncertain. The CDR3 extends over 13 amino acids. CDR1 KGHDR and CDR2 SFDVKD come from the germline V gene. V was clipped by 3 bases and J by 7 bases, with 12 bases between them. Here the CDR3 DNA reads TGTGCCACCAGTGATCTGACCAGTACTGAGCAGTACTTC. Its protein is CATSDLTSTEQYF.

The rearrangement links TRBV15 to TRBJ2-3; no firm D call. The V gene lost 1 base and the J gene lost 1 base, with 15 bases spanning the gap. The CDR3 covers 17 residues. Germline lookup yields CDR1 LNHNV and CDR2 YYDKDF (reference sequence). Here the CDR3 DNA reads TGTGCCACCAGCAGAGGCCAAGTTGGGTCTGGCACAGATACGCAGTATTTT. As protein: CATSRGQVGSGTDTQYF. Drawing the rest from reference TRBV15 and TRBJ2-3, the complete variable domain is DAMVIQNPRYQVTQFGKPVTLSCSQTLNHNVMYWYQQKSSQAPKLLFHYYDKDFNNEADTPDNFQSRRPNTSFCFLDIRSPGLGDTAMYLCATSRGQVGSGTDTQYFGPGTRLTVL.

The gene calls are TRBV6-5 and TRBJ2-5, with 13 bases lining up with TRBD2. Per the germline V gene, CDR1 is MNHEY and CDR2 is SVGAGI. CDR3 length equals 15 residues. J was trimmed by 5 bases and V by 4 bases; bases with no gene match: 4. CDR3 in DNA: TGTGCCAGCAGTTTACTAGCGGGGGGGAAGGAGACCCAGTACTTC. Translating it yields CASSLLAGGKETQYF.

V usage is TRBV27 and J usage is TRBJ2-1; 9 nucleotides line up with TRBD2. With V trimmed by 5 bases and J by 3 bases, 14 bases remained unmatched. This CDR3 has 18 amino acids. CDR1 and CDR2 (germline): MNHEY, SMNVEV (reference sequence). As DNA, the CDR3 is TGTGCCAGCAGTCCTGGGACTAGCAAAGCCAAGTACTACAATGAGCAGTTCTTC. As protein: CASSPGTSKAKYYNEQFF.

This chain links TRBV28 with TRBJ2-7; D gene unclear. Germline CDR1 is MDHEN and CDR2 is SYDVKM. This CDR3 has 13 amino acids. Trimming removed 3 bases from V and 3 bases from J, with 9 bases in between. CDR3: CASSFGRHYEQYF. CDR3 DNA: TGTGCCAGCAGTTTCGGCAGGCACTACGAGCAGTACTTC.

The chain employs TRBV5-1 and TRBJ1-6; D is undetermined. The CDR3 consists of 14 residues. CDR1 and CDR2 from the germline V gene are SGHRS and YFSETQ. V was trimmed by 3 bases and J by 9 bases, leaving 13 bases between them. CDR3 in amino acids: CASSSFPAGSPLHF. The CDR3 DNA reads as TGCGCCAGCAGCTCCTTTCCGGCCGGTTCACCCCTCCACTTT.

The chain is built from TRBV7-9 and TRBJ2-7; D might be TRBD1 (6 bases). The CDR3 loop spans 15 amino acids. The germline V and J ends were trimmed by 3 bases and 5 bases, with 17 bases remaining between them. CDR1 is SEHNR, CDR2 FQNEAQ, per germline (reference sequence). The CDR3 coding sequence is TGTGCCAGCAGCTTTTTGAGACAGGCCGGGCACGAGCAGTACTTC. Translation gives CASSFLRQAGHEQYF. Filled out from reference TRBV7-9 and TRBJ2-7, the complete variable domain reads DTGVSQNPRHKITKRGQNVTFRCDPISEHNRLYWYRQTLGQGPEFLTYFQNEAQLEKSRLLSDRFSAERPKGSFSTLEIQRTEQGDSAMYLCASSFLRQAGHEQYFGPGTRLTVT.

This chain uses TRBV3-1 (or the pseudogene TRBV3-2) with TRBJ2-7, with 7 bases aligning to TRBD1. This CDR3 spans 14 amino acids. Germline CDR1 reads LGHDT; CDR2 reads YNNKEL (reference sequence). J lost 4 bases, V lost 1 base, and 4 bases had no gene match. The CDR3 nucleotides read TGTGCCAGCAGCCAAGCAATACAGGGGTACGAGCAGTACTTC. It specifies CASSQAIQGYEQYF.

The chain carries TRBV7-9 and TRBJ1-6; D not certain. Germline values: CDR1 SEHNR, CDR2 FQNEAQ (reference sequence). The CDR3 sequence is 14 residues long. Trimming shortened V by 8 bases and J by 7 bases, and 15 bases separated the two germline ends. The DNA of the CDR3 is TGTGCCAGCGGGCCATCGATGGGGAATTCACCCCTCCACTTT. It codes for CASGPSMGNSPLHF.

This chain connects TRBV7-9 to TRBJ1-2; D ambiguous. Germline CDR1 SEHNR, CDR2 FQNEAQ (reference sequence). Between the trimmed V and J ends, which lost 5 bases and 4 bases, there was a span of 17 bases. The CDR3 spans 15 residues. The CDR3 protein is CASSPTSGLTYGYTF. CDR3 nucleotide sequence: TGTGCCAGCAGCCCCACCAGCGGACTAACCTATGGCTACACCTTC.

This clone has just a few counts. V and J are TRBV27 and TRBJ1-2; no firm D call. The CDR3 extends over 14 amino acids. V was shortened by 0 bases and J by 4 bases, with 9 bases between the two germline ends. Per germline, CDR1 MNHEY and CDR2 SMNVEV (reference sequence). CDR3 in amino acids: CASSLSPDRYGYTF. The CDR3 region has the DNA TGTGCCAGCAGTTTATCTCCAGATCGCTATGGCTACACCTTC.

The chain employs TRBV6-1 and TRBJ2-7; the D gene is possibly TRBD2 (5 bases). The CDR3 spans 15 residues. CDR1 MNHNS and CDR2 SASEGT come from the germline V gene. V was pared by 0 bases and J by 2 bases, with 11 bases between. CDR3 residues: CASSEALAIAYEQYF. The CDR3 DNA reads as TGTGCCAGCAGTGAAGCTTTAGCGATCGCCTACGAGCAGTACTTC.

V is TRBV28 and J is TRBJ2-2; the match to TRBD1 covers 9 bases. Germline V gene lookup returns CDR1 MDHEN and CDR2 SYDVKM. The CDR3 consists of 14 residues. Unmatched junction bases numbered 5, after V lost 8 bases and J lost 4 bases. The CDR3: CASGHRGRTGELFF. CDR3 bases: TGTGCCAGCGGGCACAGGGGGCGCACCGGGGAGCTGTTTTTT.

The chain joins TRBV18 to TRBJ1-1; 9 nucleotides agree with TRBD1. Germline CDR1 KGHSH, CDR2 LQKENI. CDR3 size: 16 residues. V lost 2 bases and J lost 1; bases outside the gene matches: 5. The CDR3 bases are TGTGCCAGCTCACCAAGCATGGGACAGGGGAACACTGAAGCTTTCTTT. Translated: CASSPSMGQGNTEAFF. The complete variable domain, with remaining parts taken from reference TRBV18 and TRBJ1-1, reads NAGVMQNPRHLVRRRGQEARLRCSPMKGHSHVYWYRQLPEEGLKFMVYLQKENIIDESGMPKERFSAEFPKEGPSILRIQQVVRGDSAAYFCASSPSMGQGNTEAFFGQGTRLTVV.

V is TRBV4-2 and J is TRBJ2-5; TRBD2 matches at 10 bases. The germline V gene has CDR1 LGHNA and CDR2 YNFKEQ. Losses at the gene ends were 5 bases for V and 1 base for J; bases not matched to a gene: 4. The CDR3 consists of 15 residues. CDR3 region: CASSYGLAAQETQYF. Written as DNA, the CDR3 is TGTGCCAGCAGCTACGGACTAGCGGCCCAAGAGACCCAGTACTTC.

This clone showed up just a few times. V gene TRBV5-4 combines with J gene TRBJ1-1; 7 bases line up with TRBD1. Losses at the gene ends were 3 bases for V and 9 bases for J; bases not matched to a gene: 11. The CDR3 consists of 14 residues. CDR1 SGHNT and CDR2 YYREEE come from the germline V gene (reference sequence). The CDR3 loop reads CASSSERQGFKAFF. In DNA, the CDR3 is TGTGCCAGCAGCTCGGAGCGACAGGGATTCAAAGCTTTCTTT.

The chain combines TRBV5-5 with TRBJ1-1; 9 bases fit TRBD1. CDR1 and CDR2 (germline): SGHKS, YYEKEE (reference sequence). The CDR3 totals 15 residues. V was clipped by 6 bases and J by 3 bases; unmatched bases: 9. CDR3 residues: CASTDQQGAYTEAFF. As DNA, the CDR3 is TGTGCCAGCACCGATCAACAGGGGGCATACACTGAAGCTTTCTTT.

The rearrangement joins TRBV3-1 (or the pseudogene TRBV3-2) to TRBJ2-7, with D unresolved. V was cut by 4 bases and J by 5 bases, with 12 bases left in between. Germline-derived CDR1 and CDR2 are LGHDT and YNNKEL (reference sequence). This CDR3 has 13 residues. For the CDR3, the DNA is TGTGCCAGCAGCCGGGAAATTGGAAACGAGCAGTACTTC. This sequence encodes CASSREIGNEQYF.

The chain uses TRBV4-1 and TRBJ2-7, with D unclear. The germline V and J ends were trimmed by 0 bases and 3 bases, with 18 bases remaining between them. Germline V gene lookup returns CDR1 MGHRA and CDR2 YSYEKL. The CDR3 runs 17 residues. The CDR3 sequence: CASSQEPALRSYYEQYF. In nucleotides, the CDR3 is TGCGCCAGCAGCCAAGAGCCGGCGCTCCGATCCTACTACGAGCAGTACTTC.

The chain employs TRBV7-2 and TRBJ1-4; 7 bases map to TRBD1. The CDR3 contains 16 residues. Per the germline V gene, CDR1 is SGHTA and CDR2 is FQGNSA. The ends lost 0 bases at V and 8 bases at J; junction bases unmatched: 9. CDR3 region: CASSLARAGGGEKLFF. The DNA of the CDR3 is TGTGCCAGCAGCTTAGCGAGGGCAGGGGGTGGGGAAAAACTGTTTTTT. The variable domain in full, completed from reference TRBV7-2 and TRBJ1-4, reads GAGVSQSPSNKVTEKGKDVELRCDPISGHTALYWYRQSLGQGLEFLIYFQGNSAPDKSGLPSDRFSAERTGGSVSTLTIQRTQQEDSAVYLCASSLARAGGGEKLFFGSGTQLSVL.

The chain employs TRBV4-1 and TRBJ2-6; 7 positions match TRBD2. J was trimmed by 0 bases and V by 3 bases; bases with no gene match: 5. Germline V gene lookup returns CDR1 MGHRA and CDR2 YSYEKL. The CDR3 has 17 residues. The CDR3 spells CASSQWGGTSGANVLTF. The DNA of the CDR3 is TGCGCCAGCAGCCAGTGGGGGGGGACCTCTGGGGCCAACGTCCTGACTTTC.

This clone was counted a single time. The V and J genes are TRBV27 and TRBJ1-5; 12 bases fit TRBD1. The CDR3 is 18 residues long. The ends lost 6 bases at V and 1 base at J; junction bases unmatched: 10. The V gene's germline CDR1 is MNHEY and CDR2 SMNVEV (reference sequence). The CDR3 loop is CASRVGTGGAWSNQPQHF. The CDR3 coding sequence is TGTGCCAGCAGGGTGGGGACAGGGGGCGCTTGGAGCAATCAGCCCCAGCATTTT.

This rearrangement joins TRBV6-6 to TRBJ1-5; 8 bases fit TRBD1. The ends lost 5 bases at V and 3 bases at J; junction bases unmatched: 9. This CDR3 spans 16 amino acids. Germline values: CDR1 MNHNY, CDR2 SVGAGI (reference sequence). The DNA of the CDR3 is TGTGCCAGCAGTCGACAGGGGTCGTCTAACAATCAGCCCCAGCATTTT. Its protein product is CASSRQGSSNNQPQHF.

The CDR3: CASSADSPYEQYF. Written as DNA, the CDR3 is TGTGCCAGCAGCGCCGACAGCCCCTACGAGCAGTACTTC. The chain combines TRBV13 with TRBJ2-7, with a tentative D call TRBD1 (5 bases). CDR3 length: 13 residues. Per germline, CDR1 PRHDT and CDR2 FYEKMQ (reference sequence). Trimming cost V 5 bases and J 2 bases, with 10 bases left between them.

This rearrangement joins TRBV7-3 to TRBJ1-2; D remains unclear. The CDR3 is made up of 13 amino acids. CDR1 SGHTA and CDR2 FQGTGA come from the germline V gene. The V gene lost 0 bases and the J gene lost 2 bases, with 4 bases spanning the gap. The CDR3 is CASSLTENYGYTF. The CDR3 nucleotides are TGTGCCAGCAGCTTAACGGAGAACTATGGCTACACCTTC.

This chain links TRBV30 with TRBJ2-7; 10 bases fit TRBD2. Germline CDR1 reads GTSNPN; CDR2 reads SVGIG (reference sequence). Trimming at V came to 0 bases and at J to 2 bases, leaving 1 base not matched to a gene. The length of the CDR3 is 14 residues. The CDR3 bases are TGTGCCTGGAGTGTAGCGGGAGGGCCCTACGAGCAGTACTTC. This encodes CAWSVAGGPYEQYF.